This T cell receptor beta chain was recorded in a study of cytomegalovirus exposure and HLA in healthy donors. Whole-study findings and limits: Cytomegalovirus association was listed for 150 to 200 TCR beta chains. Rare sequences made up most TCRs, while some public TCRs were found in many donors. The tendency of first-cohort TCR clusters to co-occur in the 110 or so validation repertoires emerged from a later analysis.

Sequenced by immunoSEQ multiplex PCR; TCRdb stores in-frame clones only, minus some. Among 110,000 to 150,000 clones listed, 80% to 90% were seen once. Trimming pared 2 bases from V and 6 bases from J, leaving 10 bases between. The CDR3 covers 13 residues. In germline, CDR1 is MNHEY, CDR2 SMNVEV (reference sequence). Of note for this clone: What it recognizes is unknown.

This TCR came from a woman aged 30 to 39 in good health and CMV-seronegative. Sequencing was performed on PBMCs. The chain combines TRBV27 with TRBJ1-1; D might be TRBD1 (5 bases). CDR3 protein: CASSLQQGSEAFF. Written as DNA, the CDR3 is TGTGCCAGCAGTTTACAGCAGGGATCTGAAGCTTTCTTT.